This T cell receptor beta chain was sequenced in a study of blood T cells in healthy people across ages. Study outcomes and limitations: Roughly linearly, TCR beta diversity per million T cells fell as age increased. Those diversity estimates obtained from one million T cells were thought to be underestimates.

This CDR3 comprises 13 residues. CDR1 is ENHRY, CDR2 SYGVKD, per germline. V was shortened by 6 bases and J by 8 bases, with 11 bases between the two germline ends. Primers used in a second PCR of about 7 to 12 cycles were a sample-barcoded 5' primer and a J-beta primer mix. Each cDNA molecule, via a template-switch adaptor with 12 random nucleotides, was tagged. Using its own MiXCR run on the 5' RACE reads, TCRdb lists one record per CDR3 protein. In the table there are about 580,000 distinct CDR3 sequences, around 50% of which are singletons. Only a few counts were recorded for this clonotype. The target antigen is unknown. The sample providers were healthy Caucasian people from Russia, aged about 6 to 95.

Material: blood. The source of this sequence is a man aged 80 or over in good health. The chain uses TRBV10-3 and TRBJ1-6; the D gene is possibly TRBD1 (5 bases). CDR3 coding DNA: TGTGCCATCAGCCTCGGGGGGGATTCACCCCTCCACTTT. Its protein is CAISLGGDSPLHF.